This TCR beta chain was sequenced for a study of blood T cells in healthy people across ages. The CDR3 is 15 residues long. Trimming removed 3 bases at V and 2 bases at J, with 13 bases between. Germline CDR1 reads MDHEN; CDR2 reads SYDVKM. This clonotype has more than one count but fewer than ten. A J-beta primer mix and a sample-barcoded 5' primer were used in a second PCR of about 7 to 12 cycles. TCRdb re-derived calls from the 5' RACE reads in MiXCR, one entry per CDR3 protein. This table holds roughly 700,000 distinct CDR3 sequences, around 48% found once. The receptor was isolated from a woman aged 55-75 years in good health. The sample was blood. The chain employs TRBV28 and TRBJ2-5; D unclear. The CDR3 region has the DNA TGTGCCAGCAGTTTTCTTACCGCAGAGCAAGAGACCCAGTACTTC. It specifies CASSFLTAEQETQYF. Drawing the rest from reference TRBV28 and TRBJ2-5, the complete variable domain is DVKVTQSSRYLVKRTGEKVFLECVQDMDHENMFWYRQDPGLGLRLIYFSYDVKMKEKGDIPEGYSVSREKKERFSLILESASTNQTSMYLCASSFLTAEQETQYFGPGTRLLVL.